What follows are 14 T cell receptor beta chains derived from one specimen sequenced in a study of beta chain features in type 1 diabetes. Every isolated RNA sample was fully reverse transcribed, so sequencing captured expressed TCRB transcripts. Sequencing was performed with immunoSEQ multiplex PCR; in TCRdb, only in-frame clones are kept and a portion is missing. This table has about 140,000 clones, around a tenth appearing once. Sequenced input: central memory CD4+ T cells from blood. The receptors here all came from a woman aged 40 to 50 in good health.

As to this clone: Other nucleotide sequences in the sample specify the same CDR3. The chain couples TRBV4-1 to TRBJ2-7; 7 bases are a match to TRBD1. Germline trimming cut 4 bases from V and 10 bases from J; bases unmatched to any gene: 13. Germline loops: CDR1 MGHRA, CDR2 YSYEKL. This CDR3 is 14 amino acids long. CDR3 sequence reads: CASSPEAGGREQYF. CDR3 bases: TGCGCCAGCAGCCCTGAGGCAGGGGGTCGAGAACAGTACTTC.

V usage is TRBV7-2 and J usage is TRBJ2-5; D possibly corresponds to TRBD2 (7 bases). V gave up 5 bases and J gave up 2 bases, with 18 bases separating them. The CDR3 totals 16 residues. Germline CDR1 SGHTA, CDR2 FQGNSA. CDR3 bases: TGTGCCAGCAGCCAAGACGGGGCGGGGGCTCAAGAGACCCAGTACTTC. This codes for CASSQDGAGAQETQYF.

This clone appeared a few times. The chain employs TRBV5-1 and TRBJ2-5, with a possible D match to TRBD1 (5 bases). This CDR3 contains 15 residues. Trimming shortened V by 1 base and J by 2 bases, and 12 bases separated the two germline ends. Germline-derived CDR1 and CDR2 are SGHRS and YFSETQ. CDR3 sequence (DNA): TGCGCCAGCAGCTTGCAGGCGCAGGGACAAGAGACCCAGTACTTC. This codes for CASSLQAQGQETQYF. The whole variable domain, filled in from reference TRBV5-1 and TRBJ2-5, reads KAGVTQTPRYLIKTRGQQVTLSCSPISGHRSVSWYQQTPGQGLQFLFEYFSETQRNKGNFPGRFSGRQFSNSRSEMNVSTLELGDSALYLCASSLQAQGQETQYFGPGTRLLVL.

The chain employs TRBV7-2 and TRBJ2-2; TRBD2 matches at 9 bases. CDR1 is SGHTA and CDR2 is FQGNSA in the germline V gene. V lost 2 bases to trimming and J lost 8 bases; unmatched junction nucleotides: 12. The CDR3 totals 17 residues. The CDR3 DNA sequence: TGTGCCAGCAGCTTAAGGCTAGCGGGACCTATAGGGGGGGAGCTGTTTTTT. Residues: CASSLRLAGPIGGELFF.

The CDR3: CASSLSASSGDRRNSPLHF. In nucleotides, the CDR3 is TGTGCCAGCAGTTTATCAGCGAGTTCCGGGGACAGGCGGAATTCACCCCTCCACTTT. The rearrangement joins TRBV27 to TRBJ1-6; 8 bases are a match to TRBD1. Germline V gives CDR1 MNHEY, CDR2 SMNVEV (reference sequence). The CDR3 contains 19 residues. J lost 7 bases, V lost 0 bases, and 14 bases had no gene match.

This clone showed up just a few times. V gene TRBV7-7 combines with J gene TRBJ2-3, with D hard to call. The CDR3 consists of 13 residues. CDR1 SSHAT and CDR2 FNYEAQ come from the germline V gene (reference sequence). The ends were cut back, 5 bases at V and 5 bases at J, with 11 bases in the middle. CDR3 amino acids: CASSAQAKDTQYF. In nucleotides, the CDR3 is TGTGCCAGCAGCGCGCAGGCGAAAGATACGCAGTATTTT.

This clone was observed a handful of times. The chain uses TRBV10-2 and TRBJ1-6; possible D gene TRBD1, 6 bases. The ends were cut back, 6 bases at V and 17 bases at J, with 17 bases in the middle. This CDR3 is 12 amino acids long. Germline CDR1 and CDR2: WSHSY and SAAADI. The CDR3 coding sequence is TGCGCCAGCAGGGAGAGGGGGGGAAAGATCCACTTT. This translates into CASRERGGKIHF.

There are a few counts of this clone. This sequence joins TRBV5-1 and TRBJ2-5, with 9 positions matching TRBD1. V shed 0 bases and J 5 bases; nucleotides not matched to a gene: 5. The CDR3 spans 15 residues. Looked up from germline, CDR1 is SGHRS and CDR2 is YFSETQ. CDR3 nucleotides: TGCGCCAGCAGCTTGGACGGACAGGGGCCGGAGACCCAGTACTTC. It codes for CASSLDGQGPETQYF.

In this sample, this clone turned up a few times. The rearrangement links TRBV23-1 to TRBJ2-1; possible D gene TRBD1, 5 bases. TRBV23-1 falls under the ORF class, with uncertain function. Trimming took 4 bases from V and 2 from J, leaving 12 bases between them. The CDR3 is 15 residues long. CDR3 nucleotide sequence: TGCGCCAGCAGTCTGGGGCTACCGACCTACAATGAGCAGTTCTTC. Residues: CASSLGLPTYNEQFF.

This chain uses TRBV2 with TRBJ1-5; 10 nucleotides agree with TRBD1. Looked up from germline, CDR1 is SNHLY and CDR2 is FYNNEI. CDR3 size: 13 residues. V dropped 7 bases and J dropped 5; count of bases not matched to a gene: 2. For the CDR3, the DNA is TGTGCCAGCAAAGGGACAGGGGATCAGCCCCAGCATTTT. Amino acids: CASKGTGDQPQHF.

The chain employs TRBV11-2 and TRBJ2-1; D gene unclear. Per the germline V gene, CDR1 is SGHAT and CDR2 is FQNNGV. The CDR3 has 13 residues. V lost 0 bases, J lost 6 bases, and 6 bases lay in between. The CDR3, as DNA: TGTGCCAGCAGCTTAGATCAGATCAATGAGCAGTTCTTC. Translated: CASSLDQINEQFF.

This clone was found a few times. The chain joins TRBV2 to TRBJ1-5; 10 nucleotides agree with TRBD1. The germline V gene encodes CDR1 SNHLY and CDR2 FYNNEI. V dropped 8 bases and J dropped 2; count of bases not matched to a gene: 12. The length of the CDR3 is 17 residues. The CDR3 reads CASAGTGAQRGNQPQHF. DNA of the CDR3: TGTGCCAGCGCAGGGACAGGGGCCCAGCGGGGCAATCAGCCCCAGCATTTT. The variable domain in full, completed from reference TRBV2 and TRBJ1-5, reads EPEVTQTPSHQVTQMGQEVILRCVPISNHLYFYWYRQILGQKVEFLVSFYNNEISEKSEIFDDQFSVERPDGSNFTLKIRSTKLEDSAMYFCASAGTGAQRGNQPQHFGDGTRLSIL.

This clone was recorded a few times. V gene TRBV11-3 combines with J gene TRBJ2-2, with D tentatively TRBD2 (6 bases). The CDR3 is made up of 16 amino acids. CDR1 is SGHNT, CDR2 YENEEA, per germline. With 0 bases removed from V and 5 bases from J, the gap between germline ends came to 13 bases. The CDR3 sequence: CASSLDQAGTTGELFF. The CDR3 bases are TGTGCCAGCAGCTTAGATCAGGCAGGGACTACCGGGGAGCTGTTTTTT.

Ten or more counts support this clone. The chain links TRBV18 to TRBJ1-5; maybe TRBD1 (6 bases). Germline V gene sequence: CDR1 KGHSH, CDR2 LQKENI. The V gene lost 8 bases and the J gene lost 5 bases, with 13 bases spanning the gap. The CDR3 runs 13 residues. The CDR3 loop is CASNRDKDQPQHF. DNA of the CDR3: TGTGCCAGCAACCGGGACAAAGATCAGCCCCAGCATTTT.